These T cell receptor beta chains were read from a single sample in a study of shared clonotypes between healthy human individuals. The assay was immunoSEQ multiplex PCR, and TCRdb's table has in-frame clones only and misses some. The table shows more than 550,000 clones, with around 70% occurring only once. Sequencing was carried out using memory CD4+ T cells sorted from blood. The receptor source for this set is a woman aged 30 to 39 in good health. Both conserved end residues are part of each CDR3. D genes are given only for firm matches. Clone size, where shown, is once, few, many, or a class for clones that have expanded.

size: few; D: TRBD1; V: TRBV5-1; J: TRBJ2-1; DNA: TGCGCCAGCAGCCCCCGGGACAGGGGCCACAATGAGCAGTTCTTC; CDR3: CASSPRDRGHNEQFF
size: few; D: .; V: TRBV2; J: TRBJ1-4; DNA: TGTGCCAGCAGTGTGCGGGGGCTTAATGAAAAACTGTTTTTT; CDR3: CASSVRGLNEKLFF
size: .; D: TRBD2; V: TRBV29-1; J: TRBJ2-7; DNA: TGCAGCGTTGCCAGGGGGACTAGCGGGACCCCCTACGAGCAGTACTTC; CDR3: CSVARGTSGTPYEQYF
size: few; D: .; V: TRBV19; J: TRBJ1-1; DNA: TGTGCCAGTAGTATCCCAGGCGTCAACACTGAAGCTTTCTTT; CDR3: CASSIPGVNTEAFF
size: .; D: .; V: TRBV11-2; J: TRBJ1-2; DNA: TGTGCCAGCAGCTTGAGGCAGGTGGGCTATGGCTACACCTTC; CDR3: CASSLRQVGYGYTF
size: .; D: .; V: TRBV19; J: TRBJ1-1; DNA: TGTGCCAGTAGATCGACAGGATCCGCTGAAGCTTTCTTT; CDR3: CASRSTGSAEAFF
size: .; D: .; V: TRBV29-1; J: TRBJ1-2; DNA: TGCAGCGTTGAGACAAGCAGGAGAGGCTACACCTTC; CDR3: CSVETSRRGYTF
size: .; D: TRBD1; V: TRBV5-5; J: TRBJ1-1; DNA: TGTGCCAGCAGCTTGTCTAGGACAGGGGCGTACACTGAAGCTTTCTTT; CDR3: CASSLSRTGAYTEAFF
size: .; D: .; V: TRBV21-1; J: TRBJ2-5; DNA: TGTGCCAGCTTGACTAGCGAAGAGACCCAGTACTTC; CDR3: CASLTSEETQYF
size: .; D: .; V: TRBV11-3; J: TRBJ2-1; DNA: TGTGCCAGCAGCTTTACTCCGGAGAGGAATGAGCAGTTCTTC; CDR3: CASSFTPERNEQFF
size: .; D: .; V: TRBV28; J: TRBJ1-1; DNA: TGTGCCAGCAGCATATTGGGGCGCCGAGCTTTCTTT; CDR3: CASSILGRRAFF
size: .; D: .; V: TRBV12-5; J: TRBJ2-3; DNA: TGTGCTAGTGGCTCGGGCTATGCTGATACGCAGTATTTT; CDR3: CASGSGYADTQYF
size: .; D: TRBD1; V: TRBV9; J: TRBJ1-3; DNA: TGTGCCAGCAGCGGCCGGGACAGGGGGAACACCATATATTTT; CDR3: CASSGRDRGNTIYF
size: .; D: .; V: TRBV5-1; J: TRBJ1-2; DNA: TGCGCCAGCAGCTTGGCCGGGACTTCTTATCGGGGCTACACCTTC; CDR3: CASSLAGTSYRGYTF